This T cell receptor (beta chain) comes out of a study of T cells after posttransplantation cyclophosphamide (TCRdb year 2016). Notes on the research overall: T cell repertoire reconstitution was tracked by TRB sequencing after myeloablative bone marrow transplantation in which posttransplantation cyclophosphamide was used as GVHD prophylaxis. Public TRB sequences were checked against a database of over 3,000 sequences associated with responses to pathogens, tumor antigens, self-antigens and alloantigens. Up to roughly 3 additional blood samples from 2 to 5.2 years after transplant were also TRB-sequenced in 3 patients, as was pretransplant blood from a handful of patients. Samples from 35 to 45 PTCy-treated patients, along with samples from about 17 of their related bone marrow donors, underwent antigen receptor sequencing. Because TRA and TRB clonality correlated tightly in 9 samples, the subsequent TCR analyses were limited to TRB only. TRB sequencing was performed on blood from all 35 or so PTCy patients with 1-year posttransplant specimens. The research as a whole found: Across approximately 45 patients, TRB clonality was highly associated with recipient CMV seropositivity and CMV reactivation, and PTCy diversity was similar to diversity in CNI/methotrexate controls. Donor-recipient similarity was low at 1-2 months but increased during the first year, and donor CD8+ memory clones often dominated later blood repertoires. The TRB repertoires of T cells infiltrating skin or the GI tract showed only limited overlap with the TRB repertoires found in blood.

Related bone marrow donors provided peripheral blood samples on the day of marrow donation. Peripheral blood and bone marrow mononuclear cells were isolated by Ficoll-Hypaque density centrifugation and were cryopreserved. This clone was picked up one time. The antigen this receptor binds is unknown. Per-base qualities were not stored, and no clone one base away is much larger. Genomic DNA was the input for TRB sequencing, which was run either with the immunoSEQ assay at survey resolution or with the hsTCRB kit. The paper's data handling went like this. The immunoSEQ software was used for initial read processing, and the LymphoSeq R package was used for repertoire analyses. Clonality was computed as 1 minus normalized Shannon entropy, and a Gini coefficient was also calculated for each TRB dataset. Phenotypes of unsorted samples were inferred by mapping TRB sequences from sorted subsets of the recipient or donor onto unsorted samples of the same recipient. The table was pulled from immuneACCESS by TCRdb, which kept in-frame rearrangements only. Such tables lose some clones; where checked, under half of the loss comes from unresolved V genes, and the rest has no known cause. V, J and clone size reflect that table, while D and trimming were determined from the DNA. Across this sample there are 47,000 or so clones, with around nine tenths seen only once. The ten most abundant clones make up around 3.2% of the sample.

The origin of this receptor is a woman between 50 and 59 years old in good health and a related stem cell transplant donor. Sequenced: PBMCs.

The nucleotide sequence is TGTGCCAGCAGGGTACAGGGCGGAGAGACCCAGTACTTC. It is translated as CASRVQGGETQYF. This chain is built from TRBV6-5 and TRBJ2-5; possibly the D gene is TRBD1, per 6 matching bases. The germline V gene yields MNHEY for CDR1 and SVGAGI for CDR2. The CDR3 spans 13 residues, from the cysteine through the phenylalanine. The entry retains the CDR3 DNA only, 39 bases that are in frame from base 1. The junction carries 12 bases between V and J, which are trimmed by 6 bases and 4 bases respectively.